This TCR beta chain was identified in a study of T cells after posttransplantation cyclophosphamide. To note about this clone: Its antigen is undetermined. Other nucleotide sequences in the sample specify the same CDR3.

Study-wide results and caveats: Later blood repertoires were often dominated by clones from the donor CD8+ memory compartment. TRB clonality was highly associated with recipient CMV seropositivity and reactivation.

Method: immunoSEQ multiplex PCR; TCRdb's copy keeps in-frame clones and lacks some. The sample has roughly 70,000 clones; just over 90% are singletons. Germline assignment: CDR1 GTSNPN and CDR2 SVGIG (reference sequence). The CDR3 runs 11 residues. V lost 4 bases and J lost 1, with 4 bases in between. Input material: PBMCs. The TCR sequence derives from a woman in her twenties or thirties in good health and a related stem cell transplant donor. The chain recombines TRBV30 with TRBJ1-2; D not certain. The CDR3 sequence is CAWIFNYGYTF. DNA for the CDR3: TGTGCCTGGATTTTTAACTATGGCTACACCTTC.